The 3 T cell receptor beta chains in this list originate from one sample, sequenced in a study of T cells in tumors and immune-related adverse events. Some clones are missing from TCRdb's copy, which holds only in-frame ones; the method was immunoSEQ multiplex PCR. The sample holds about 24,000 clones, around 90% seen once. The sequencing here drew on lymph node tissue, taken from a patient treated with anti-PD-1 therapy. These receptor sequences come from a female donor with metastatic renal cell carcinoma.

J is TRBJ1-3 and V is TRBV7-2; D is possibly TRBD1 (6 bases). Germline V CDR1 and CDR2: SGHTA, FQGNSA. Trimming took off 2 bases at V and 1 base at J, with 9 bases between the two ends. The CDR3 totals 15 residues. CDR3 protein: CASSLNTGSGNTIYF. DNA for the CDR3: TGTGCCAGCAGCTTAAATACAGGGTCTGGAAACACCATATATTTT.

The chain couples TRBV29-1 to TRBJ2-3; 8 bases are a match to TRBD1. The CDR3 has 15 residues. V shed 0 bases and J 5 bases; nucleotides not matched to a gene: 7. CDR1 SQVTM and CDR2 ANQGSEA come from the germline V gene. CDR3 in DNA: TGCAGCGTTGAAGAGGGCCAGGGGGCAATAGATACGCAGTATTTT. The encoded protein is CSVEEGQGAIDTQYF.

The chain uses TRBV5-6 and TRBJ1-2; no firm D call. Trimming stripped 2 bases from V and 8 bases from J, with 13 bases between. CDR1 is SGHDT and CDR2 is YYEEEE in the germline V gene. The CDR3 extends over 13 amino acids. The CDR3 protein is CASSFYRSGGYTF. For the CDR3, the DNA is TGTGCCAGCAGCTTCTACCGATCGGGCGGCTACACCTTC.